A selection of T cell receptor beta chains follows, all from one sample in a study of blood T cell repertoires in COVID-19. Here immunoSEQ multiplex PCR was the method, and the copy in TCRdb shows in-frame clones only, minus some. The sample consists of 410,000 or so clones, 89% of them appearing once. The specimen was peripheral blood. These receptors all come from a woman in her thirties or forties with COVID-19, enrolled during active disease. Each CDR3 is given with its conserved first and last residue. Each record gives: CDR3 length, J gene, clone size, D gene, V gene, CDR3 protein, CDR3 DNA. A D gene is named only where the DNA matches it firmly. Not every row has a clone size; where given, it reads once, few, many or a size class.

>15|TRBJ1-5|NA|NA|TRBV28
CASRRVEGFNQPQHF
TGTGCCAGCCGCCGGGTTGAGGGATTCAATCAGCCCCAGCATTTT
>15|TRBJ1-4|NA|NA|TRBV19
CASSISGTTNEKLFF
TGTGCCAGTAGTATATCCGGTACAACTAATGAAAAACTGTTTTTT
>14|TRBJ1-1|NA|TRBD1|TRBV11-2
CASSLGRGRTEAFF
TGTGCCAGCAGCTTAGGGAGGGGGCGCACTGAAGCTTTCTTT
>13|TRBJ2-1|NA|NA|TRBV3-1/TRBV3-2
CASSPPGYNEQFF
TGTGCCAGCAGCCCGCCGGGGTACAATGAGCAGTTCTTC
>12|TRBJ1-2|NA|NA|TRBV28
CASAGLADGYTF
TGTGCCAGCGCAGGGTTAGCTGATGGCTACACCTTC
>13|TRBJ1-3|NA|NA|TRBV5-1
CASSMGYEDTIYF
TGCGCCAGCAGCATGGGCTACGAAGACACCATATATTTT
>16|TRBJ2-5|NA|NA|TRBV5-6
CASSLRTARRGETQYF
TGTGCCAGCAGCTTGCGGACAGCCCGCCGGGGAGAGACCCAGTACTTC
>17|TRBJ2-1|NA|TRBD1|TRBV7-6
CASSLRNGQGAYNEQFF
TGTGCCAGCAGCCTCAGAAACGGACAGGGAGCTTACAATGAGCAGTTCTTC
>17|TRBJ2-1|NA|TRBD1|TRBV27
CASSFGVGQGAYNEQFF
TGTGCCAGCAGTTTCGGTGTAGGACAGGGGGCGTACAATGAGCAGTTCTTC
>14|TRBJ2-2|NA|NA|TRBV7-9
CAGHKAAIAGELFF
TGTGCCGGGCACAAAGCGGCGATCGCCGGGGAGCTGTTTTTT
>14|TRBJ2-7|once|NA|TRBV4-3
CASSPQGGAYEQYF
TGCGCCAGCAGCCCCCAAGGGGGGGCCTACGAGCAGTACTTC
>14|TRBJ2-3|NA|TRBD2|TRBV10-3
CATRLAGDLDTQYF
TGTGCCACGAGACTAGCGGGAGATCTGGATACGCAGTATTTT
>13|TRBJ2-3|NA|NA|TRBV7-2
CASSGLPQDTQYF
TGTGCCAGCAGTGGACTACCCCAAGATACGCAGTATTTT
>14|TRBJ2-5|NA|NA|TRBV15
CATSRDPSGETQYF
TGTGCCACCAGCAGAGATCCATCGGGGGAGACCCAGTACTTC
>15|TRBJ2-7|once|TRBD2|TRBV2
CASRFLAGSSYEQYF
TGTGCCAGCAGGTTTCTAGCGGGCAGCTCCTACGAGCAGTACTTC
>11|TRBJ1-3|NA|NA|TRBV12-3/TRBV12-4
CASSLVGHPYF
TGTGCCAGCAGTTTAGTCGGACACCCATATTTT
>13|TRBJ2-7|few|NA|TRBV28
CASRSDSTYEQYF
TGTGCCAGCAGGTCGGACAGCACATACGAGCAGTACTTC
>18|TRBJ2-1|NA|NA|TRBV3-1/TRBV3-2
CASNLRIGGADGYNEQFF
TGTGCCAGCAACCTACGTATCGGGGGAGCGGACGGCTACAATGAGCAGTTCTTC
>16|TRBJ2-6|NA|NA|TRBV6-2/TRBV6-3
CASSYSPDSGANVLTF
TGTGCCAGCAGTTATTCACCAGACTCTGGGGCCAACGTCCTGACTTTC
>16|TRBJ2-5|once|NA|TRBV10-3
CAISEATGWGGETQYF
TGTGCCATCAGTGAGGCCACAGGGTGGGGAGGGGAGACCCAGTACTTC
>14|TRBJ1-3|NA|NA|TRBV5-6
CASSLTVSGNTIYF
TGTGCCAGCAGCTTGACTGTCTCTGGAAACACCATATATTTT
>18|TRBJ1-2|NA|TRBD1|TRBV5-1
CASSLKPGQGGSNYGYTF
TGCGCCAGCAGCTTGAAGCCGGGACAGGGTGGGTCTAACTATGGCTACACCTTC
>14|TRBJ1-2|NA|NA|TRBV7-2
CASSSQGANYGYTF
TGTGCCAGCAGCTCACAGGGAGCTAACTATGGCTACACCTTC
>15|TRBJ2-1|few|TRBD2|TRBV6-6
CASTVSGSSYNEQFF
TGTGCCAGCACCGTAAGCGGGAGCTCCTACAATGAGCAGTTCTTC
>15|TRBJ1-5|NA|NA|TRBV18
CASSPSGYSNQPQHF
TGTGCCAGCTCACCGTCGGGTTATAGCAATCAGCCCCAGCATTTT
>13|TRBJ1-1|NA|NA|TRBV11-2
CASSLVQDTEAFF
TGTGCCAGCAGCTTGGTTCAGGACACTGAAGCTTTCTTT
>13|TRBJ1-5|NA|NA|TRBV4-1
CASSADRGKPQHF
TGCGCCAGCAGCGCTGATCGGGGGAAGCCCCAGCATTTT
>16|TRBJ2-3|NA|NA|TRBV29-1
CSFSWMPTGSSNTQYF
TGCAGCTTTTCATGGATGCCCACAGGGTCGTCAAATACGCAGTATTTT
>16|TRBJ1-2|NA|NA|TRBV4-2
CASSQDSDQGWYGYTF
TGTGCCAGCAGCCAAGATTCGGATCAGGGTTGGTATGGCTACACCTTC
>14|TRBJ1-4|NA|NA|TRBV5-1
CASSEDSANEKLFF
TGCGCCAGCAGCGAAGACAGCGCTAATGAAAAACTGTTTTTT
>14|TRBJ1-5|NA|NA|TRBV6-2/TRBV6-3
CASSLRQASQPQHF
TGTGCCAGCAGCTTAAGACAGGCTAGTCAGCCCCAGCATTTT
>16|TRBJ1-2|NA|TRBD1|TRBV4-1
CASSPIIPTGRHGYTF
TGCGCCAGCAGCCCTATCATCCCGACAGGGAGGCATGGCTACACCTTC
>16|TRBJ1-3|NA|NA|TRBV15
CATSRDPGRSGNTIYF
TGTGCCACCAGCAGAGATCCAGGGCGAAGCGGAAACACCATATATTTT
>15|TRBJ2-1|NA|TRBD1|TRBV18
CASSPDRNLYNEQFF
TGTGCCAGCTCACCGGACAGGAACCTCTACAATGAGCAGTTCTTC
>16|TRBJ2-1|NA|TRBD2|TRBV5-6
CASSFRTSGRRNEQFF
TGTGCCAGCAGCTTTCGGACTAGCGGGCGACGGAATGAGCAGTTCTTC
>15|TRBJ2-7|NA|NA|TRBV28
CASSSGSGQSYEQYF
TGTGCCAGCAGTTCTGGGAGCGGACAGTCCTACGAGCAGTACTTC
>17|TRBJ2-1|NA|TRBD2|TRBV4-2
CASSPNEAGLVDNEQFF
TGTGCCAGCAGCCCGAACGAAGCGGGACTAGTTGACAATGAGCAGTTCTTC
>12|TRBJ2-7|NA|NA|TRBV27
CASSPGWDEQYF
TGTGCCAGCAGTCCAGGGTGGGACGAGCAGTACTTC
>13|TRBJ2-2|NA|NA|TRBV7-2
CASSWGVTGELFF
TGTGCCAGCAGCTGGGGCGTCACCGGGGAGCTGTTTTTT
>20|TRBJ1-6|NA|TRBD1|TRBV6-2/TRBV6-3
CASSYSRVQIAGQLDSPLHF
TGTGCCAGCAGTTACTCCAGAGTCCAAATCGCGGGACAGCTCGATTCACCCCTCCACTTT
>13|TRBJ1-1|once|NA|TRBV12-3/TRBV12-4
CASSSSTQIEAFF
TGTGCCAGCAGTTCTAGCACCCAGATTGAAGCTTTCTTT
>16|TRBJ1-3|once|NA|TRBV28
CASSSPGHMEGNTIYF
TGTGCCAGCAGTTCGCCGGGACACATGGAAGGAAACACCATATATTTT
>16|TRBJ1-1|NA|TRBD1|TRBV6-5
CASSYSGQGAPTEAFF
TGTGCCAGCAGTTACTCTGGACAGGGGGCGCCCACTGAAGCTTTCTTT
>13|TRBJ2-1|NA|NA|TRBV27
CASARGSYNEQFF
TGTGCCAGTGCCCGAGGGTCTTACAATGAGCAGTTCTTC